This is a list of T cell receptor beta chains from one sample in a study of radiotherapy plus CTLA-4 blockade in lung cancer. Data came from immunoSEQ multiplex PCR; TCRdb stores just in-frame clones and leaves some out. The table shows about 59,000 clones, with less than 75% occurring only once. Sequencing used peripheral blood, obtained from a patient treated with radiotherapy plus ipilimumab. The source is a human donor with non-small cell lung cancer whose response to radiotherapy plus ipilimumab could not be evaluated. Both conserved end residues are part of each CDR3. D genes are given only for firm matches. Size values are once, few and many counts, or a class for expanded clones, and some rows have none.

V: TRBV12-2
J: TRBJ1-5
D: .
size: .
CDR3: CASRLANRVLYQPQHF
DNA: TGTGCAAGTCGCTTAGCGAACAGGGTCCTTTATCAGCCCCAGCATTTT

V: TRBV9
J: TRBJ1-1
D: .
size: few
CDR3: CASSPDILVGNTEAFF
DNA: TGTGCCAGCAGCCCCGACATACTAGTGGGGAACACTGAAGCTTTCTTT

V: TRBV2
J: TRBJ1-6
D: .
size: .
CDR3: CASRRSQGRWSPLHF
DNA: TGTGCCAGCAGAAGGAGTCAGGGGCGTTGGTCCCCCCTCCACTTT

V: TRBV6-5
J: TRBJ1-1
D: .
size: .
CDR3: CASSEALAFF
DNA: TGTGCCAGCAGTGAAGCCTTGGCTTTCTTT

V: TRBV7-9
J: TRBJ2-7
D: .
size: .
CDR3: CASSFRGTYEQYF
DNA: TGTGCCAGCAGCTTCCGGGGGACCTACGAGCAGTACTTC

V: TRBV6-5
J: TRBJ1-2
D: TRBD1
size: once
CDR3: CASSSGQGINYGYTF
DNA: TGTGCCAGCAGCTCCGGACAGGGCATTAACTATGGCTACACCTTC

V: TRBV4-2
J: TRBJ1-4
D: .
size: .
CDR3: CASSQEGGTNEKLFF
DNA: TGTGCCAGCAGCCAAGAGGGGGGTACTAATGAAAAACTGTTTTTT

V: TRBV27
J: TRBJ1-2
D: .
size: .
CDR3: CASSSGRGGSGYTF
DNA: TGTGCCAGCAGTTCAGGGAGGGGGGGGAGTGGCTACACCTTC

V: TRBV2
J: TRBJ2-3
D: TRBD1
size: once
CDR3: CASSELGTGNTDTQYF
DNA: TGTGCCAGCAGTGAATTAGGGACAGGGAACACAGATACGCAGTATTTT

V: TRBV29-1
J: TRBJ1-1
D: TRBD1
size: .
CDR3: CSGRDSMNTEAFF
DNA: TGCAGCGGAAGGGACAGTATGAACACTGAAGCTTTCTTT

V: TRBV11-3
J: TRBJ2-1
D: TRBD2
size: .
CDR3: CASSLGRKIAGFSYNEQFF
DNA: TGTGCCAGCAGCTTGGGGCGAAAGATAGCGGGATTCTCCTACAATGAGCAGTTCTTC

V: TRBV4-3
J: TRBJ1-2
D: .
size: .
CDR3: CASSQDSGYTF
DNA: TGCGCCAGCAGCCAAGACAGTGGCTACACCTTC

V: TRBV12-5
J: TRBJ2-5
D: TRBD1
size: .
CDR3: CASGLVDRGRSETQYF
DNA: TGTGCTAGTGGTTTGGTGGACAGGGGCAGGTCAGAGACCCAGTACTTC

V: TRBV4-1
J: TRBJ2-5
D: TRBD2
size: .
CDR3: CASSQGLAGDPYQETQYF
DNA: TGCGCCAGCAGCCAAGGCCTAGCGGGGGACCCGTACCAAGAGACCCAGTACTTC

V: TRBV30
J: TRBJ1-2
D: .
size: .
CDR3: CAWSVGAYGYTF
DNA: TGTGCCTGGAGTGTTGGGGCCTATGGCTACACCTTC

V: TRBV4-3
J: TRBJ2-5
D: TRBD2
size: .
CDR3: CASSQGLAGDLETQYF
DNA: TGCGCCAGCAGCCAAGGACTAGCGGGGGATCTAGAGACCCAGTACTTC

V: TRBV28
J: TRBJ2-7
D: TRBD2
size: .
CDR3: CASSSPAGGGKYEQYF
DNA: TGTGCCAGCAGCAGTCCGGCGGGGGGAGGGAAGTACGAGCAGTACTTC

V: TRBV18
J: TRBJ1-6
D: .
size: .
CDR3: CASSPSSQGSNSPLHF
DNA: TGTGCCAGCTCACCCTCCTCACAGGGTTCTAATTCACCCCTCCACTTT

V: TRBV28
J: TRBJ1-1
D: .
size: once
CDR3: CASSYLGGGNTEAFF
DNA: TGTGCCAGCAGCTACCTAGGGGGGGGGAACACTGAAGCTTTCTTT

V: TRBV19
J: TRBJ2-2
D: TRBD1
size: few
CDR3: CASRDRDGGELFF
DNA: TGTGCCAGTAGGGACAGGGACGGCGGGGAGCTGTTTTTT

V: TRBV29-1
J: TRBJ1-1
D: .
size: .
CDR3: CSVGGGRGANTEAFF
DNA: TGCAGCGTTGGAGGGGGTCGGGGGGCCAACACTGAAGCTTTCTTT

V: TRBV11-2
J: TRBJ1-2
D: .
size: .
CDR3: CASSLGQTYGYTF
DNA: TGTGCCAGCAGCTTAGGACAGACCTATGGCTACACCTTC

V: TRBV10-3
J: TRBJ1-5
D: .
size: few
CDR3: CAMPDGLTNQPQHF
DNA: TGTGCCATGCCTGACGGACTTACGAATCAGCCCCAGCATTTT

V: TRBV6-1
J: TRBJ1-6
D: .
size: .
CDR3: CASSYDGLHF
DNA: TGTGCCAGCAGTTACGACGGGCTCCACTTT

V: TRBV6-1
J: TRBJ1-4
D: .
size: .
CDR3: CASSEVAALIGGEKLFF
DNA: TGTGCCAGCAGTGAAGTCGCAGCATTAATCGGAGGTGAAAAACTGTTTTTT

V: TRBV5-4
J: TRBJ2-1
D: .
size: .
CDR3: CASSLDSYNEQFF
DNA: TGTGCCAGCAGCCTCGACAGCTACAATGAGCAGTTCTTC

V: TRBV11-3
J: TRBJ1-3
D: .
size: .
CDR3: CASSRGGRYNSGNTIYF
DNA: TGTGCCAGCAGCCGAGGAGGCAGGTACAACTCTGGAAACACCATATATTTT

V: TRBV2
J: TRBJ2-1
D: TRBD2
size: few
CDR3: CASGLAGVGEQFF
DNA: TGTGCCAGCGGTCTAGCGGGAGTAGGTGAGCAGTTCTTC

V: TRBV4-3
J: TRBJ1-2
D: .
size: .
CDR3: CASSRGAGGAPVDEGYTF
DNA: TGCGCCAGCAGCAGGGGGGCGGGGGGCGCGCCGGTAGATGAGGGCTACACCTTC

V: TRBV9
J: TRBJ2-3
D: TRBD2
size: few
CDR3: CASSVALGLAGDRTDTQYF
DNA: TGTGCCAGCAGCGTAGCCCTGGGACTAGCGGGAGATCGGACAGATACGCAGTATTTT

V: TRBV28
J: TRBJ2-7
D: TRBD1
size: .
CDR3: CASSLFRTGSSSYEQYF
DNA: TGTGCCAGCAGTTTATTTAGGACAGGGTCAAGCTCCTACGAGCAGTACTTC

V: TRBV25-1
J: TRBJ1-5
D: .
size: .
CDR3: CASSASTEIETQHF
DNA: TGTGCCAGCAGTGCGTCGACTGAAATAGAGACCCAGCATTTT

V: TRBV7-2
J: TRBJ2-7
D: .
size: few
CDR3: CASSPLNSYEQYF
DNA: TGTGCCAGCAGCCCCCTTAACTCCTACGAGCAGTACTTC

V: TRBV4-2
J: TRBJ2-3
D: .
size: .
CDR3: CASSQDAATDTQYF
DNA: TGTGCCAGCAGCCAAGATGCGGCGACAGATACGCAGTATTTT

V: TRBV7-2
J: TRBJ2-7
D: TRBD2
size: .
CDR3: CASSLVRAGGILEQYF
DNA: TGTGCCAGCAGCTTAGTCAGAGCGGGGGGGATCCTCGAGCAGTACTTC